Listed below are T cell receptor beta chains from one sample, sequenced in a study of a mutant IDH1 vaccine in newly diagnosed glioma. Sequencing was performed with immunoSEQ multiplex PCR; in TCRdb, only in-frame clones are kept and a portion is missing. This sample has 25,000 to 35,000 clones, with 82% found just once. The sequencing here drew on PBMCs, taken from a glioma patient treated with radiotherapy, temozolomide or both. The source is a man between 25 and 39 years old with glioma. Both conserved end residues are part of each CDR3. The D gene is left open where the match is weak. Clone size, where shown, is once, few, many, or a class for clones that have expanded.

J,D,V,size,CDR3,DNA
TRBJ1-1,TRBD1,TRBV10-1,few,CASSLDRVDTEAFF,TGCGCCAGCAGTTTGGACAGGGTGGACACTGAAGCTTTCTTT
TRBJ2-7,TRBD2,TRBV11-2,few,CASSFALASSYEQYF,TGTGCCAGCAGCTTCGCACTAGCGTCGTCTTACGAGCAGTACTTC
TRBJ1-1,-,TRBV5-1,-,CASSTDRLNTEAFF,TGCGCCAGCAGCACGGACAGATTGAACACTGAAGCTTTCTTT
TRBJ2-7,TRBD1,TRBV29-1,-,CSVGQGNGYEQYF,TGCAGCGTTGGACAGGGGAACGGGTACGAGCAGTACTTC
TRBJ2-3,-,TRBV7-3,-,CASSFRGLVTDTQYF,TGTGCCAGCTCGTTTAGGGGGTTAGTTACAGATACGCAGTATTTT
TRBJ2-1,-,TRBV13,-,CASSSRILNEQFF,TGTGCCAGCAGCAGCAGGATCCTCAATGAGCAGTTCTTC
TRBJ1-1,-,TRBV5-1,once,CASSPQVGGTNTEAFF,TGCGCCAGCAGCCCCCAGGTCGGGGGGACTAACACTGAAGCTTTCTTT
TRBJ2-7,-,TRBV30,-,CAWNTGYEQYF,TGTGCCTGGAATACGGGTTACGAGCAGTACTTC
TRBJ1-5,-,TRBV7-2,-,CASSLVDSENQPQHF,TGTGCCAGCAGCTTGGTGGACTCCGAAAATCAGCCCCAGCATTTT
TRBJ2-2,-,TRBV7-2,once,CASSLWGANTGELFF,TGTGCCAGCAGCTTATGGGGGGCGAACACCGGGGAGCTGTTTTTT
TRBJ2-1,TRBD1,TRBV27,-,CASSAYRGDEQFF,TGTGCCAGCAGTGCCTACAGGGGTGATGAGCAGTTCTTC
TRBJ2-1,-,TRBV5-1,-,CASSLAEGVYNEQFF,TGCGCCAGCAGCTTGGCCGAGGGGGTCTACAATGAGCAGTTCTTC
TRBJ2-2,TRBD2,TRBV7-2,-,CASSWGLAGVGELFF,TGTGCCAGCAGCTGGGGACTAGCGGGAGTCGGGGAGCTGTTTTTT
TRBJ2-7,TRBD1,TRBV11-2,once,CASSARWDSLYEQYF,TGTGCCAGCAGCGCCCGTTGGGACAGCTTATACGAGCAGTACTTC
TRBJ2-7,-,TRBV19,-,CASRIRKGAYEQYF,TGTGCCAGTAGGATTCGGAAGGGAGCCTACGAGCAGTACTTC
TRBJ1-1,-,TRBV4-3,few,CASSQTTGNTEAFF,TGCGCCAGCAGCCAGACGACAGGGAACACTGAAGCTTTCTTT
TRBJ2-5,-,TRBV10-2,-,CASSDGSAETQYF,TGCGCCAGCAGTGACGGGTCGGCGGAGACCCAGTACTTC
TRBJ2-1,TRBD1,TRBV14,-,CASSQLLRQGPNEQFF,TGTGCCAGCAGCCAACTACTACGACAGGGACCCAATGAGCAGTTCTTC